The 9 T cell receptor beta chains below were found in one sample sequenced in a study of cytomegalovirus exposure and HLA in healthy donors. 13 Jbeta primers and 60 Vbeta primers were used for the PCR. Assay: immunoSEQ multiplex PCR; the TCRdb copy retains only in-frame clones and omits some. This table holds 150,000 to 200,000 clones, about 80% found once. The sequenced material came from PBMCs. The source is a man aged 45-65 years in good health and CMV-seropositive.

The V call is TRBV10-2, the J call TRBJ1-1; the D gene is possibly TRBD1 (6 bases). V lost 7 bases, J lost 0 bases, and 12 bases lay in between. Germline-derived CDR1 and CDR2 are WSHSY and SAAADI. The CDR3 has 14 residues. CDR3 coding DNA: TGCGCCAGCAACGGACAGTCTGTGAACACTGAAGCTTTCTTT. This codes for CASNGQSVNTEAFF.

The chain links TRBV5-1 to TRBJ2-3; 10 bases are shared with TRBD2. CDR3 length: 15 residues. V was clipped by 4 bases and J by 6 bases; unmatched bases: 8. The germline V gene encodes CDR1 SGHRS and CDR2 YFSETQ. Here the CDR3 reads CASSQGLAEVDTQYF. The CDR3 DNA reads as TGCGCCAGCAGCCAAGGACTAGCGGAGGTGGATACGCAGTATTTT.

This chain uses TRBV30 with TRBJ1-4; TRBD1 aligns across 7 bases. The germline V gene has CDR1 GTSNPN and CDR2 SVGIG (reference sequence). CDR3 length equals 12 residues. V lost 8 bases, J lost 8 bases, and 8 bases stayed unmatched. The CDR3 here is CAHRRGDEKLFF. In DNA form, the CDR3 reads TGTGCCCACCGCAGGGGGGACGAAAAACTGTTTTTT.

As DNA, the CDR3 is TGTGCCAGCTCACCCATGGGGGGGGTGAACACTGAAGCTTTCTTT. Translated, it gives CASSPMGGVNTEAFF. The chain couples TRBV18 to TRBJ1-1; D may be TRBD1 (5 bases). Germline assignment: CDR1 KGHSH and CDR2 LQKENI. Between the trimmed V and J ends, which lost 3 bases and 0 bases, there was a span of 11 bases. This CDR3 comprises 15 residues.

This chain links TRBV5-1 with TRBJ1-1, with D possibly TRBD1 on 5 matching bases. This CDR3 has 12 amino acids. Germline V gene sequence: CDR1 SGHRS, CDR2 YFSETQ. V was cut by 0 bases and J by 10 bases, with 10 bases left in between. The CDR3 here is CASSLGGEGAFF. CDR3 DNA: TGCGCCAGCAGCTTGGGGGGGGAAGGAGCTTTCTTT.

In regard to this clone: The same CDR3 arises from other DNA sequences in this sample as well. The rearrangement uses TRBV7-8 and TRBJ1-2, with TRBD1 matching 8 bases. The CDR3 consists of 14 residues. With V trimmed by 4 bases and J by 8 bases, 9 bases remained unmatched. Germline V gene sequence: CDR1 SGHVS, CDR2 FQNEAQ. The CDR3: CASSSRTGPDGYTF. DNA for the CDR3: TGTGCCAGCAGCTCTCGGACAGGGCCAGACGGCTACACCTTC.

The chain couples TRBV7-3 to TRBJ2-1; the match to TRBD2 covers 7 bases. V was pared by 5 bases and J by 2 bases, with 6 bases of the junction left unmatched. Germline lookup yields CDR1 SGHTA and CDR2 FQGTGA. This CDR3 is 15 amino acids long. This CDR3 is CASSTSSGPYNEQFF. The CDR3 DNA follows: TGTGCCAGCAGCACCTCTAGCGGTCCCTACAATGAGCAGTTCTTC.

The rearrangement uses TRBV27 and TRBJ1-2; 7 bases align to TRBD1. CDR3 length: 13 amino acids. CDR1 is MNHEY, CDR2 SMNVEV, per germline (reference sequence). V gave up 6 bases and J gave up 2 bases; unmatched junction bases: 3. CDR3 protein: CASRGQANYGYTF. The CDR3 nucleotides are TGTGCCAGCAGAGGACAGGCCAACTATGGCTACACCTTC.

The V gene is TRBV2, the J gene TRBJ2-3; TRBD2 matches 8 bases. CDR1 and CDR2 (germline): SNHLY, FYNNEI. The CDR3 consists of 15 residues. The trim removed 2 bases at V and 8 bases at J, leaving 9 bases unmatched. CDR3 protein: CASSEKGLGDGTQYF. CDR3 DNA sequence: TGTGCCAGCAGTGAAAAGGGACTAGGTGACGGTACGCAGTATTTT.